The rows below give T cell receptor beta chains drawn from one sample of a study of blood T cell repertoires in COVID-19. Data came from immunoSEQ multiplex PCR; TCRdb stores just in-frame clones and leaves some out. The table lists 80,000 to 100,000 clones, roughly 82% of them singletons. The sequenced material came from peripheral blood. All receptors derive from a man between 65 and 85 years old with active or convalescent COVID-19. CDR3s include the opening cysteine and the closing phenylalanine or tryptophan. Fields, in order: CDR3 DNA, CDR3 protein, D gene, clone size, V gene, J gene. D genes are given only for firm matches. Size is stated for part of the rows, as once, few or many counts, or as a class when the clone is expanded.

TGTGCCACCAGTCCAAGCCTCGGTCGAGGCTACACCTTC,CATSPSLGRGYTF,NA,once,TRBV12-3/TRBV12-4,TRBJ1-2
TGTGCCAGCAGTCCCAGGGGACAGGGGGCGAGGGAGACCCAGTACTTC,CASSPRGQGARETQYF,TRBD1,NA,TRBV27,TRBJ2-5
TGTGCCACCAGCAGAGATCGGGGTTATGGACAGGGTCATGGCTACACCTTC,CATSRDRGYGQGHGYTF,TRBD1,NA,TRBV15,TRBJ1-2
TGTGCCAGCAGTGAAGCAACAGGGGCCCAGCCCCAGCATTTT,CASSEATGAQPQHF,TRBD1,NA,TRBV6-1,TRBJ1-5
TGCGCCAGCAGCCAAGTTAGCGGGGGGGCGGAGGGGACCCAGTACTTC,CASSQVSGGAEGTQYF,TRBD2,once,TRBV4-1,TRBJ2-5
TGTGCCAGCAGCCACAGCGGTGGAGGACGGGGAGCTTTCTTT,CASSHSGGGRGAFF,NA,few,TRBV7-9,TRBJ1-1
TGTGCCAGCAGCTCTTGGGGCGGGGAGAACACTGAAGCTTTCTTT,CASSSWGGENTEAFF,NA,NA,TRBV13,TRBJ1-1
TGTGCTAGTGGTTCCCACCCGGGACAGGGAGAACTTGCGGAAAATCAGCCCCAGCATTTT,CASGSHPGQGELAENQPQHF,TRBD1,NA,TRBV12-5,TRBJ1-5
TGTGCCAGCACCCGAACAGGGGGTGGAGGCTACACCTTC,CASTRTGGGGYTF,TRBD1,NA,TRBV11-2,TRBJ1-2
TGTGCCAGCCGAAACCAACTAGTTAGCAATCAGCCCCAGCATTTT,CASRNQLVSNQPQHF,NA,NA,TRBV5-8,TRBJ1-5
TGCGCCAGCAGCTTCAATCAGGGTTACGAGCAGTACTTC,CASSFNQGYEQYF,NA,NA,TRBV5-1,TRBJ2-7
TGTGCCAGCAGCGCACAGAGCTCTGGAAACACCATATATTTT,CASSAQSSGNTIYF,NA,NA,TRBV11-1,TRBJ1-3
TGCGCCAGCAGCCAGGCGGGGACTACAAATGAGCAGTTCTTC,CASSQAGTTNEQFF,TRBD2,NA,TRBV4-3,TRBJ2-1
TGTGCCAGCAGTGAAGATTGGTCTCGGGGGCAGTACTTC,CASSEDWSRGQYF,NA,NA,TRBV6-1,TRBJ2-7
TGTGCCAGCAGCTTCGTAACAGGGGTCTTCTCCTACGAGCAGTACTTC,CASSFVTGVFSYEQYF,TRBD1,NA,TRBV5-8,TRBJ2-7
TGTGCCAGCAGTTACAGGACAGGGGATGGCTACACCTTC,CASSYRTGDGYTF,TRBD1,NA,TRBV6-5,TRBJ1-2
TGCGCCAGCAGCTCTTACGGGGATCCCTCCTCCTACGAGCAGTACTTC,CASSSYGDPSSYEQYF,NA,once,TRBV5-1,TRBJ2-7
TGTGCCAGCAGTGAAGAGATGGCCCCTGGCTACACCTTC,CASSEEMAPGYTF,NA,NA,TRBV2,TRBJ1-2
TGTGCCAGCAGTTCCCCTCACAGGGGGGGTGGCACTGAAGCTTTCTTT,CASSSPHRGGGTEAFF,TRBD1,many,TRBV27,TRBJ1-1
TGTGCCAGCAGCTTGGGGGGGGTCTATGGCTACACCTTC,CASSLGGVYGYTF,NA,NA,TRBV11-2,TRBJ1-2
TGTGCCAGCAGTGAACTCTCCAATGAGCAGTTCTTC,CASSELSNEQFF,NA,NA,TRBV25-1,TRBJ2-1
TGTGCCAGCAGTGGACAGGGGGCGTCGAATGAGCAGTTCTTC,CASSGQGASNEQFF,TRBD1,NA,TRBV2,TRBJ2-1
TGTGCCAGCACAAGGGACTCATTGAACACTGAAGCTTTCTTT,CASTRDSLNTEAFF,NA,NA,TRBV5-5,TRBJ1-1
TGTGCCAGCTCACCCTTGCTGGGAGGCACTGAAGCTTTCTTT,CASSPLLGGTEAFF,NA,once,TRBV18,TRBJ1-1
TGTGCCAGCAGTGACCACAGGGGGCTCGAGCAGTACTTC,CASSDHRGLEQYF,TRBD1,NA,TRBV6-1,TRBJ2-7
TGTGCCAGCAGCCACGGGGAGTCCGAAGCTTTCTTT,CASSHGESEAFF,NA,NA,TRBV7-9,TRBJ1-1
TGTGCCACCAGCAGAGATAGGGCAGGGGTCACCGGGGAGCTGTTTTTT,CATSRDRAGVTGELFF,NA,NA,TRBV15,TRBJ2-2
TGTGCCAGCAGCCCTAAAGGAGCTGGAAACACCATATATTTT,CASSPKGAGNTIYF,NA,NA,TRBV9,TRBJ1-3